This TCR beta chain was sequenced for a study of persistence of HIV-infected CD4 T cells. The study's findings and limits: Within sorted populations, more oligoclonal TCRs accompanied more oligoclonal proviruses. Rare CMV-responding cells carrying HIV-1 proviruses were not analyzed separately for TCR. Compared with CD3/CD28-stimulated cells, CMV- and Gag-responding cells showed lower TCRbeta richness. Antigen-responding cells were enriched for degenerate expanded CDR3beta sequences.

The immunoSEQ assay was version 4, run in survey mode. Produced via immunoSEQ multiplex PCR; TCRdb's table is partial and in-frame only. Of roughly 35,000 clones listed, around 86% are singletons. The V and J ends lost 3 bases and 5 bases, in that order; junction bases with no gene match: 4. The CDR3 has 14 amino acids. The germline CDR1 and CDR2 sequences are SGHRS and YFSETQ. Points on this clone: Its cognate antigen is unknown.

The stimulus was an HIV-1 Gag 15-mer peptide pool, about 1 ug/peptide/mL. Sorted nonresponding memory CD4+ T cells were CD40L-negative, CD69-negative, CD45RO-high. This material consisted of cultured CD4+ T cells from PBMCs, taken from a patient who received antiretroviral therapy. This sequence was found in an adult with HIV. The donor label of this sample is uncertain. The chain couples TRBV5-1 to TRBJ2-7; 11 nucleotides agree with TRBD2. The CDR3 region is CASSSLAGGNEQYF. The CDR3 bases are TGCGCCAGCAGCTCCCTAGCGGGGGGCAACGAGCAGTACTTC.